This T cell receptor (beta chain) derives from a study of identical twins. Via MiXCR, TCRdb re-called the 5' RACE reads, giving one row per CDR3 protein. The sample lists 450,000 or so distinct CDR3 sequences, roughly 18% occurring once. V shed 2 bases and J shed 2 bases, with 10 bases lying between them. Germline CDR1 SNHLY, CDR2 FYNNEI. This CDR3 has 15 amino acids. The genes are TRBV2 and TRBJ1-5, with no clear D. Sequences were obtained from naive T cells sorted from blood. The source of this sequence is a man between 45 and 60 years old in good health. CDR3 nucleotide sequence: TGTGCCAGCAGTGAAAGGGTGGCAGGCAATCAGCCCCAGCATTTT. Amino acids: CASSERVAGNQPQHF.